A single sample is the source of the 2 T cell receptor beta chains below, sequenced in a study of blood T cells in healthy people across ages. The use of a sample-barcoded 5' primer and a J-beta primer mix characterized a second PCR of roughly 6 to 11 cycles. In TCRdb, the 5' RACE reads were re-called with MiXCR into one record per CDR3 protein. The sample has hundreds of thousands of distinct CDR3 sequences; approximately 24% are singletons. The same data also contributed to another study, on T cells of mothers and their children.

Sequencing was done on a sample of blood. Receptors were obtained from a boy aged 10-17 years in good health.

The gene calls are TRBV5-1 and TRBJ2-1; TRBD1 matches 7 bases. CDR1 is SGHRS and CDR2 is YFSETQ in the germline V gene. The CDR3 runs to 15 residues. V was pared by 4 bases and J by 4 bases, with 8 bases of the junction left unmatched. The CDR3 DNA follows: TGCGCCAGCAGCCCCTCGGGACAGTTGTACAATGAGCAGTTCTTC. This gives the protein CASSPSGQLYNEQFF.

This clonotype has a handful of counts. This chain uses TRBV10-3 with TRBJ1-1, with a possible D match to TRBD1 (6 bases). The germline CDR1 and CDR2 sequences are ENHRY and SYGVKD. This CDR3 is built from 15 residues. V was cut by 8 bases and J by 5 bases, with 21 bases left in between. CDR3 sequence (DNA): TGTGCCATCGGACAGTTCCAACGTGGGGGGACTGAAGCTTTCTTT. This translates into CAIGQFQRGGTEAFF.